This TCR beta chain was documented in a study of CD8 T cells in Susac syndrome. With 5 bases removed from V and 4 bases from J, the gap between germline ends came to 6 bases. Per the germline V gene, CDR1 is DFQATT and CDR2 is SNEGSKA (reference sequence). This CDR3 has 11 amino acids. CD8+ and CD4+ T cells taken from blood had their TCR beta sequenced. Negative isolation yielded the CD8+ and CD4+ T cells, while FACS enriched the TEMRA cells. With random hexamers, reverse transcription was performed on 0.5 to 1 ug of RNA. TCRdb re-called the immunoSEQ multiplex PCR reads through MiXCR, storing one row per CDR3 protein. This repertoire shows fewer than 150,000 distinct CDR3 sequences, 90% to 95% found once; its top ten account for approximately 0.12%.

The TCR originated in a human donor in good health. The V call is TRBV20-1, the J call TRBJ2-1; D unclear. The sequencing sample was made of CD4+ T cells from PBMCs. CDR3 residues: CSARVYNEQFF. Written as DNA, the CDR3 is TGCAGTGCTCGAGTATACAATGAGCAGTTCTTC.